This TCR beta chain was recorded in a study of patients and donors after allogeneic stem cell transplantation. TCRdb re-called the RT-PCR reads through MiXCR, storing one row per CDR3 protein. The sample lists approximately 98,000 distinct CDR3 sequences, roughly 37% seen once, with around 25% in the top ten. The germline V gene encodes CDR1 SQVTM and CDR2 ANQGSEA. The V gene end was trimmed by 5 bases and the J gene end by 0 bases; junction bases not matched to a gene: 3. The CDR3 consists of 14 residues. Sequenced sample: blood, either unsorted or a sorted T cell fraction (not recorded which). The chain links TRBV29-1 to TRBJ2-1; 8 bases map to TRBD2. This sequence originates from a human donor who was either an allogeneic HSCT recipient or a stem cell or donor lymphocyte infusion donor (not recorded which). It is not recorded whose cells these are; they may come from a transplant donor. The CDR3 nucleotides are TGCAGCGTTTCGGGACTAGGCTCCTACAATGAGCAGTTCTTC. Encoded protein: CSVSGLGSYNEQFF.